The present T cell receptor beta chain was sequenced within a study of Ad26.COV2.S vaccination and SARS-CoV-2 variants. Clones were sequenced by immunoSEQ multiplex PCR, and TCRdb holds only the in-frame ones, with some missing. The profile covers roughly 320,000 clones, with roughly 86% appearing a single time and 1.9% taken by the ten largest. Germline-derived CDR1 and CDR2 are MNHEY and SVGAGI. Trimming cost V 7 bases and J 4 bases, with 16 bases left between them. CDR3 length: 14 residues. Treatment indicated: 15 to 20 received Ad26.COV2.S at low or high dose, single or two shots; several received placebo; per-sample allocation not given. Sampling was performed 63 days after the first vaccine or placebo injection.

The clonotype originates from a person between 18 and 59 years old who received the Ad26.COV2.S COVID-19 vaccine or a placebo. The genes are TRBV6-5 and TRBJ2-5; D uncertain. The specimen was peripheral blood, collected in a trial of Ad26.COV2.S vaccine versus placebo. DNA of the CDR3: TGTGCCAGCAAGGACCGGGTCGGAAGAGAGACCCAGTACTTC. Protein sequence: CASKDRVGRETQYF.